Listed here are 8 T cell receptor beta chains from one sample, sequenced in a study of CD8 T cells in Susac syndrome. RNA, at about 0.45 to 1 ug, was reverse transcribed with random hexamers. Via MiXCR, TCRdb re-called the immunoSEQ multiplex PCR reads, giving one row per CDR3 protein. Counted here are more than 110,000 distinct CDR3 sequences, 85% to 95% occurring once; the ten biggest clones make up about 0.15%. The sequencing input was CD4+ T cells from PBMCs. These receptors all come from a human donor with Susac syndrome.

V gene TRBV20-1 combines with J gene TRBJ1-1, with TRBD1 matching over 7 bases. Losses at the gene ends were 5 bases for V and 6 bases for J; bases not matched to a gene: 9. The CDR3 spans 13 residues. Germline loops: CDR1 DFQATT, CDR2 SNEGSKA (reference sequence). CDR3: CSARPTGQAEAFF. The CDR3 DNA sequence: TGCAGTGCTCGACCGACAGGGCAGGCTGAAGCTTTCTTT.

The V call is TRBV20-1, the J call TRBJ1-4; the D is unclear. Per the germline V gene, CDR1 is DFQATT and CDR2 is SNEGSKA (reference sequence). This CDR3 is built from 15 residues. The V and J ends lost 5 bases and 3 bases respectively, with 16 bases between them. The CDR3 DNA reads TGCAGTGCTCTGCCCCCGGCAGGCGCTAATGAAAAACTGTTTTTT. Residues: CSALPPAGANEKLFF.

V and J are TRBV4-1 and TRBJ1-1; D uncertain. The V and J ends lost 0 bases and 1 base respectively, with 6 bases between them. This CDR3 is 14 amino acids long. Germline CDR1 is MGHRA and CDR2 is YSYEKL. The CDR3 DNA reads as TGCGCCAGCAGCCAAGATTCCGGGAACACTGAAGCTTTCTTT. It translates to CASSQDSGNTEAFF.

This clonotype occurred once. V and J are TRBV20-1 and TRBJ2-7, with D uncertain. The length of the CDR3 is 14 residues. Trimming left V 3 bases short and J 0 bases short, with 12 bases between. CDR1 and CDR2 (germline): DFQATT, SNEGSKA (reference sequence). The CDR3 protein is CSASPRRRSYEQYF. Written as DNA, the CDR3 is TGCAGTGCTAGTCCGCGACGGCGCTCCTACGAGCAGTACTTC.

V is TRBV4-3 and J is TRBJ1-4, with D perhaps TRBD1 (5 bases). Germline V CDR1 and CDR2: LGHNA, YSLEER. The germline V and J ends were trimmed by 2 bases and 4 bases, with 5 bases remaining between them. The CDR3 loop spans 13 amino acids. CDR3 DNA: TGCGCCAGCAGCCAACAGGGTAATGAAAAACTGTTTTTT. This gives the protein CASSQQGNEKLFF.

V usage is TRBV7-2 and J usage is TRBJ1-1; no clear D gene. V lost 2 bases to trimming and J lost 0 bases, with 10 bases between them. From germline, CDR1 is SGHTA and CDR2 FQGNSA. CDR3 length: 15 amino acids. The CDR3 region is CASSLIGGLNTEAFF. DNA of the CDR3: TGTGCCAGCAGCTTAATAGGCGGGTTGAACACTGAAGCTTTCTTT.

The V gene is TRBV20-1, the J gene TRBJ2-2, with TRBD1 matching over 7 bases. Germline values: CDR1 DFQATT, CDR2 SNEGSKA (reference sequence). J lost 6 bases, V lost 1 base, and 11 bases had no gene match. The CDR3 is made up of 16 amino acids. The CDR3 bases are TGCAGTGCTAGAGGGACAGGTTACAGAGGGCCCGGGGAGCTGTTTTTT. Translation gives CSARGTGYRGPGELFF.

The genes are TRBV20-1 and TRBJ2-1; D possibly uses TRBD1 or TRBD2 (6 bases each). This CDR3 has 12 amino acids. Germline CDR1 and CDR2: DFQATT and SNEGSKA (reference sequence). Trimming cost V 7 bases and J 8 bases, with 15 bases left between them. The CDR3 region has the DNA TGCAGTGGGGGGGCCACTCGCGATGAGCAGTTCTTC. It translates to CSGGATRDEQFF.